The 25 T cell receptor beta chains presented below share a single source sample, sequenced in a study of shared clonotypes between healthy human individuals. TCRdb's copy holds only in-frame clones and misses some; the assay was immunoSEQ multiplex PCR. The table includes roughly 1 million clones, more than 60% detected once. The specimen was memory CD4+ T cells sorted from blood. Subset defined: CD45RA-negative fraction. Receptors were obtained from a man younger than 35 in good health.

This rearrangement joins TRBV5-8 to TRBJ1-5; weak D call: TRBD1 (5 bases). Looked up from germline, CDR1 is SGHTS and CDR2 is YDEGEE. V was pared by 2 bases and J by 4 bases, with 7 bases between. This CDR3 spans 13 amino acids. The CDR3 sequence is CASSFRENQPQHF. Written as DNA, the CDR3 is TGTGCCAGCAGCTTCAGGGAGAATCAGCCCCAGCATTTT.

This chain uses TRBV28 with TRBJ2-6, with unresolved D. The germline V and J ends were trimmed by 5 bases and 1 base, with 12 bases remaining between them. The CDR3 extends over 16 amino acids. Germline V gives CDR1 MDHEN, CDR2 SYDVKM. In DNA form, the CDR3 reads TGTGCCAGCAGTCCCTCGTCTGGGTCTGGGGCCAACGTCCTGACTTTC. As protein: CASSPSSGSGANVLTF.

This chain connects TRBV27 to TRBJ1-2, with 10 positions matching TRBD1. V lost 5 bases to trimming and J lost 4 bases; unmatched junction nucleotides: 10. CDR3 length: 16 amino acids. Per germline, CDR1 MNHEY and CDR2 SMNVEV (reference sequence). Here the CDR3 DNA reads TGTGCCAGCAGTCCAGACAGGGGGCTGGTCGGCTATGGCTACACCTTC. It translates to CASSPDRGLVGYGYTF.

This chain connects TRBV6-1 to TRBJ1-1, with D possibly matching TRBD1 (6 bases). Trimming left V 3 bases short and J 5 bases short, with 10 bases between. Germline values: CDR1 MNHNS, CDR2 SASEGT. This CDR3 spans 13 amino acids. The CDR3 loop reads CASSELRGTEAFF. The CDR3 bases are TGTGCCAGCAGTGAGCTCAGGGGTACTGAAGCTTTCTTT.

The J gene is TRBJ2-3, the V gene TRBV18, with TRBD2 matching over 9 bases. The CDR3 consists of 16 residues. V dropped 3 bases and J dropped 4; count of bases not matched to a gene: 8. The germline gives CDR1 KGHSH, CDR2 LQKENI. In DNA form, the CDR3 reads TGTGCCAGCTCACCTAGCGGGGGATCCGGCTCAGATACGCAGTATTTT. Residues: CASSPSGGSGSDTQYF.

This clone has a handful of counts. The genes are TRBV7-8 and TRBJ1-1; D unclear. With 5 bases removed from V and 10 bases from J, the gap between germline ends came to 14 bases. This CDR3 is 12 amino acids long. Germline values: CDR1 SGHVS, CDR2 FQNEAQ. CDR3 residues: CASSGMDRAAFF. The DNA of the CDR3 is TGTGCCAGCAGCGGAATGGATAGGGCAGCTTTCTTT.

This clone was seen only a few times. The CDR3 bases are TGTGCCAGAAGCTTGGAGTCCAGGATGAACACTGAAGCTTTCTTT. This gives the protein CARSLESRMNTEAFF. The chain has TRBV5-3 and TRBJ1-1; D is unresolved. TRBV5-3 is given ORF status, its function remaining uncertain. The CDR3 is 15 amino acids. Trimming took off 0 bases at V and 0 bases at J, with 9 bases between the two ends.

The rearrangement links TRBV25-1 to TRBJ2-1; 10 bases are shared with TRBD1. Germline V CDR1 and CDR2: MGHDK, SYGVNS. V was clipped by 3 bases and J by 5 bases; unmatched bases: 4. The CDR3 has 15 amino acids. In DNA form, the CDR3 reads TGTGCCAGCAGTGACCCGGGACAGGGGAACAATGAGCAGTTCTTC. This sequence encodes CASSDPGQGNNEQFF.

This chain connects TRBV6-1 to TRBJ2-7; 10 nucleotides agree with TRBD2. The CDR3 runs 13 residues. Germline V gives CDR1 MNHNS, CDR2 SASEGT. J gave up 4 bases and V 6 bases, and 3 bases lay outside the gene matches. The DNA of the CDR3 is TGTGCCAGCAGCAAGGGACTAGCGTACGAGCAGTACTTC. It codes for CASSKGLAYEQYF.

The rearrangement uses TRBV29-1 and TRBJ1-4, with D tentatively TRBD1 (6 bases). This CDR3 region has 16 residues. V was cut by 4 bases and J by 0 bases, with 15 bases left in between. Germline CDR1 is SQVTM and CDR2 is ANQGSEA. The CDR3 bases are TGCAGCGTTGTCTTATCAGGGGATTCAACTAATGAAAAACTGTTTTTT. Encoded protein: CSVVLSGDSTNEKLFF.

V usage is TRBV4-3 and J usage is TRBJ2-7, with D uncertain. This CDR3 has 14 residues. The V and J ends lost 0 bases and 3 bases respectively, with 9 bases between them. Germline lookup yields CDR1 LGHNA and CDR2 YSLEER. CDR3 in DNA: TGCGCCAGCAGCCAAGATAGACTGTTCTACGAGCAGTACTTC. It translates to CASSQDRLFYEQYF.

There are a few counts of this clone. Distinct nucleotide sequences in the sample also encode this CDR3. This chain uses TRBV5-1 with TRBJ2-3; D is unresolved. This CDR3 region has 12 residues. The germline gives CDR1 SGHRS, CDR2 YFSETQ. V was trimmed by 1 base and J by 3 bases, leaving 3 bases between them. The CDR3 loop is CASSLRTDTQYF. As DNA, the CDR3 is TGCGCCAGCAGCTTGAGAACAGATACGCAGTATTTT.

CDR3 DNA: TGTGCCAGCTCACGGGACTTACGTCAAGAGACCCAGTACTTC. Residues: CASSRDLRQETQYF. V usage is TRBV18 and J usage is TRBJ2-5; tentative D call: TRBD2 (6 bases). From germline, CDR1 is KGHSH and CDR2 LQKENI. Between the trimmed V and J ends, which lost 4 bases and 2 bases, there was a span of 11 bases. The CDR3 runs 14 residues.

The gene calls are TRBV5-1 and TRBJ1-2; TRBD1 might be the D (6 bases). The CDR3 runs 14 residues. CDR1 SGHRS and CDR2 YFSETQ come from the germline V gene. V lost 2 bases, J lost 2 bases, and 10 bases lay in between. CDR3 amino acids: CASSFGGQNYGYTF. CDR3 coding DNA: TGCGCCAGCAGCTTCGGGGGGCAGAACTATGGCTACACCTTC. The variable domain in full, with the rest retrieved from reference TRBV5-1 and TRBJ1-2, is KAGVTQTPRYLIKTRGQQVTLSCSPISGHRSVSWYQQTPGQGLQFLFEYFSETQRNKGNFPGRFSGRQFSNSRSEMNVSTLELGDSALYLCASSFGGQNYGYTFGSGTRLTVV.

The chain employs TRBV6-5 and TRBJ2-7, with D maybe TRBD1 (6 bases). V lost 7 bases and J 6 bases, leaving 16 bases between the germline ends. The length of the CDR3 is 13 residues. CDR1 and CDR2 (germline): MNHEY, SVGAGI. CDR3 region: CASKRGGASEQYF. The CDR3 nucleotides are TGTGCCAGCAAACGAGGGGGAGCTAGCGAGCAGTACTTC.

The V gene is TRBV7-3, the J gene TRBJ1-2; 10 positions agree with TRBD1. CDR3 length: 15 residues. V shed 5 bases, J shed 3 bases, and the junction held 6 bases outside the gene matches. Germline assignment: CDR1 SGHTA and CDR2 FQGTGA. CDR3 loop: CASSPGTGADYGYTF. The CDR3 bases are TGTGCCAGCAGCCCTGGGACAGGGGCTGACTATGGCTACACCTTC.

In this sample, this clone turned up once. V and J are TRBV7-9 and TRBJ1-1; 12 bases are shared with TRBD1. Losses at the gene ends were 2 bases for V and 0 bases for J; bases not matched to a gene: 4. Looked up from germline, CDR1 is SEHNR and CDR2 is FQNEAQ (reference sequence). The CDR3 is 17 amino acids. The CDR3 reads CASSLMGQGAVNTEAFF. The CDR3, as DNA: TGTGCCAGCAGCTTAATGGGACAGGGGGCCGTGAACACTGAAGCTTTCTTT.

V is TRBV2 and J is TRBJ2-2; TRBD1 is a possible D gene (5 bases). The CDR3 covers 13 residues. Germline-derived CDR1 and CDR2 are SNHLY and FYNNEI. Trimming shortened V by 6 bases and J by 4 bases, and 9 bases separated the two germline ends. CDR3 region: CASRDIGTGELFF. The DNA for the CDR3 is TGTGCCAGCAGGGACATCGGCACCGGGGAGCTGTTTTTT.

Concerning this clone itself: Other DNA sequences in this sample translate to the same CDR3. This chain links TRBV6-5 with TRBJ2-2; D is unresolved. This CDR3 contains 13 residues. The V gene's germline CDR1 is MNHEY and CDR2 SVGAGI. V lost 6 bases, J lost 5 bases, and 10 bases lay in between. The CDR3 reads CASSYGGTGELFF. CDR3 DNA sequence: TGTGCCAGCAGCTACGGTGGGACCGGGGAGCTGTTTTTT.

Comments on this clone: At one of its ends the junction is not consistent with the germline gene, which may arise from a read error. The rearrangement links TRBV5-1 to TRBJ1-6; unclear D gene. Germline CDR1 reads SGHRS; CDR2 reads YFSETQ. CDR3 length equals 13 residues. The DNA for the CDR3 is TGCGCCAGCAGCGGGTCCTTTAATTCACCCCTCCACTTT. This encodes CASSGSFNSPLHF.

The V gene is TRBV6-8, the J gene TRBJ2-3; TRBD2 is a possible D gene (5 bases). In germline, CDR1 is MNHGY, CDR2 SAAAGT. With 5 bases removed from V and 4 bases from J, the gap between germline ends came to 22 bases. CDR3 size: 17 residues. CDR3 in amino acids: CASSTRWGAAAPDTQYF. Written as DNA, the CDR3 is TGTGCCAGCAGTACCCGTTGGGGAGCCGCGGCCCCAGATACGCAGTATTTT.

At least ten counts were recorded for this clone. The chain carries TRBV19 and TRBJ1-5; the D is unclear. The CDR3 contains 14 residues. Deletions cut 6 bases from V and 5 bases from J, with 14 bases between. Germline V gene sequence: CDR1 LNHDA, CDR2 SQIVND (reference sequence). In nucleotides, the CDR3 is TGTGCCAGTAGCGGTAATCCCTACTATCAGCCCCAGCATTTT. This sequence encodes CASSGNPYYQPQHF.

This clone was found a few times. The chain recombines TRBV18 with TRBJ1-2; 10 bases match TRBD1. CDR3 length: 11 residues. V shed 3 bases and J 12 bases; nucleotides not matched to a gene: 1. Looked up from germline, CDR1 is KGHSH and CDR2 is LQKENI. The DNA of the CDR3 is TGTGCCAGCTCACCGGACAGGGGGGACACCTTC. Translating it yields CASSPDRGDTF.

The chain combines TRBV7-7 with TRBJ2-1; 11 bases agree with TRBD2. CDR1 SSHAT and CDR2 FNYEAQ come from the germline V gene (reference sequence). The CDR3 has 13 residues. The CDR3 sequence is CASSGGVYNEQFF. The CDR3 DNA sequence: TGTGCTAGTAGCGGGGGGGTCTACAATGAGCAGTTCTTC.

This rearrangement joins TRBV6-1 to TRBJ2-7; perhaps TRBD1 as D (6 bases). The CDR3 has 14 amino acids. V lost 4 bases and J lost 1, with 11 bases in between. Germline V gene data show CDR1 as MNHNS and CDR2 as SASEGT. The CDR3 here is CASSVQGPSYEQYF. As DNA, the CDR3 is TGTGCCAGCAGTGTTCAGGGGCCTTCCTACGAGCAGTACTTC.